This entry lists 17 T cell receptor beta chains sequenced from one sample in a study of cytomegalovirus exposure and HLA in healthy donors. Primers included in the PCR were 60 Vbeta and 13 Jbeta primers. Sequencing was performed with immunoSEQ multiplex PCR; in TCRdb, only in-frame clones are kept and a portion is missing. The repertoire includes under 150,000 clones, 67% of them detected once, and roughly 8.3% sits in the top ten. Sequenced material: PBMCs. Receptor source: a man aged 18-30 years in good health and CMV-seropositive.

The genes are TRBV6-5 and TRBJ2-5, with D tentatively TRBD2 (7 bases). The CDR3 length is 15 residues. Deletions cut 4 bases from V and 5 bases from J, with 17 bases between. Germline assignment: CDR1 MNHEY and CDR2 SVGAGI. CDR3 in amino acids: CASSSVRGAWETQYF. The CDR3 nucleotides are TGTGCCAGCAGTTCTGTCCGGGGGGCCTGGGAGACCCAGTACTTC.

A single count supports this clone. The chain uses TRBV28 and TRBJ1-2; no clear D gene. The length of the CDR3 is 14 residues. Trimming removed 11 bases at V and 4 bases at J, with 20 bases between. CDR1 is MDHEN, CDR2 SYDVKM, per germline. The CDR3 loop reads CACTVPSGSYGYTF. CDR3 DNA: TGTGCCTGTACCGTCCCGTCGGGGAGCTATGGCTACACCTTC.

V and J are TRBV6-5 and TRBJ2-3, with D possibly matching TRBD2 (6 bases). The CDR3 covers 16 residues. Between the trimmed V and J ends, which lost 4 bases and 4 bases, there was a span of 18 bases. The germline gives CDR1 MNHEY, CDR2 SVGAGI. CDR3 bases: TGTGCCAGCAGTTGGGAGACTAGTTCTTCCCCAGATACGCAGTATTTT. It codes for CASSWETSSSPDTQYF.

This chain uses TRBV4-1 with TRBJ2-1, with 8 bases that match TRBD2. The length of the CDR3 is 17 residues. With 0 bases clipped from V and 7 bases from J, the junction kept 11 bases outside the gene matches. Germline V CDR1 and CDR2: MGHRA, YSYEKL. CDR3 in amino acids: CASSQDRGLAESNEQFF. The DNA of the CDR3 is TGCGCCAGCAGCCAAGATCGAGGACTAGCCGAAAGTAATGAGCAGTTCTTC.

This clone was seen only a few times. This chain joins TRBV7-2 and TRBJ1-5; a weak D match, TRBD1 (6 bases). The length of the CDR3 is 15 residues. Trimming stripped 1 base from V and 2 bases from J, with 9 bases between. CDR1 is SGHTA and CDR2 is FQGNSA in the germline V gene. In nucleotides, the CDR3 is TGTGCCAGCAGCTTAGTCAGGGGAGGCAATCAGCCCCAGCATTTT. This sequence encodes CASSLVRGGNQPQHF.

This rearrangement joins TRBV7-9 to TRBJ1-1; unclear D gene. V lost 5 bases and J lost 5, with 15 bases in between. The length of the CDR3 is 14 residues. Germline lookup yields CDR1 SEHNR and CDR2 FQNEAQ (reference sequence). DNA for the CDR3: TGTGCCAGCAGCCCTACACAGAAGGCGACTGAAGCTTTCTTT. Protein: CASSPTQKATEAFF.

The gene calls are TRBV30 and TRBJ2-2; possible D gene TRBD1, 6 bases. This CDR3 has 15 amino acids. Germline V gene lookup returns CDR1 GTSNPN and CDR2 SVGIG (reference sequence). The germline V and J ends were trimmed by 3 bases and 0 bases, with 11 bases remaining between them. This CDR3 is CAWRSGHSNTGELFF. The CDR3 nucleotides are TGTGCCTGGAGGTCGGGACATTCGAACACCGGGGAGCTGTTTTTT.

The chain combines TRBV6-1 with TRBJ2-3; D is uncertain. The CDR3 runs 14 residues. Germline V lookup: CDR1 MNHNS, CDR2 SASEGT. Trimming left V 2 bases short and J 0 bases short, with 6 bases between. Here the CDR3 reads CASSEQASTDTQYF. CDR3 nucleotides: TGTGCCAGCAGTGAACAAGCGAGCACAGATACGCAGTATTTT.

J is TRBJ1-1 and V is TRBV11-3; a weak D match, TRBD1 (5 bases). CDR1 is SGHNT, CDR2 YENEEA, per germline. The V and J ends lost 0 bases and 8 bases respectively, with 25 bases between them. The CDR3 has 18 residues. CDR3 in amino acids: CASSLDCVQGTLCAEAFF. The CDR3 coding sequence is TGTGCCAGCAGCTTAGATTGCGTCCAGGGCACCCTTTGTGCGGAAGCTTTCTTT.

This clone turned up a few times. The chain employs TRBV7-2 and TRBJ1-5; D gene unclear. The CDR3 has 12 amino acids. Germline assignment: CDR1 SGHTA and CDR2 FQGNSA. V lost 5 bases and J 7 bases, leaving 9 bases between the germline ends. CDR3 region: CASSPGSQPQHF. The CDR3 DNA follows: TGTGCCAGCAGCCCGGGGTCACAGCCCCAGCATTTT.

The rearrangement joins TRBV6-5 to TRBJ2-7; TRBD1 matches 7 bases. Germline V gene data show CDR1 as MNHEY and CDR2 as SVGAGI. The CDR3 consists of 14 residues. Unmatched junction bases numbered 11, after V lost 7 bases and J lost 5 bases. The CDR3, as DNA: TGTGCCAGCACTATAACGACAGGGCCCCACGAGCAGTACGTC. Its translation: CASTITTGPHEQYV.

J is TRBJ2-1 and V is TRBV6-1, with 11 bases aligning to TRBD2. Unmatched junction bases numbered 11, after V lost 6 bases and J lost 1 base. Germline CDR1 and CDR2: MNHNS and SASEGT. The CDR3 runs 18 residues. CDR3 in amino acids: CASRERLAGGPSYNEQFF. The CDR3 DNA sequence: TGTGCCAGCAGAGAACGTTTAGCGGGGGGGCCTTCCTACAATGAGCAGTTCTTC.

The sample holds one count of this clone. V is TRBV28 and J is TRBJ2-5; the D gene is possibly TRBD2 (6 bases). Per the germline V gene, CDR1 is MDHEN and CDR2 is SYDVKM. CDR3 length: 17 amino acids. Trimming took off 2 bases at V and 1 base at J, with 17 bases between the two ends. The CDR3 sequence: CASSLRTYRETQETQYF. The CDR3 DNA sequence: TGTGCCAGCAGTTTAAGGACCTACCGGGAGACCCAAGAGACCCAGTACTTC.

The chain has TRBV4-1 and TRBJ1-2, with 7 bases fitting TRBD1. CDR3 size: 14 residues. The germline CDR1 and CDR2 sequences are MGHRA and YSYEKL. Unmatched junction bases numbered 10, after V lost 2 bases and J lost 10 bases. The CDR3 DNA reads TGCGCCAGCAGCCAATCCGACAGGGACTGGGACTACACCTTC. It codes for CASSQSDRDWDYTF.

The chain couples TRBV29-1 to TRBJ1-1; a weak D match, TRBD1 (5 bases). V was shortened by 7 bases and J by 3 bases, with 18 bases between the two germline ends. CDR1 and CDR2 (germline): SQVTM, ANQGSEA. The CDR3 consists of 14 residues. The DNA for the CDR3 is TGCAGCGCTCACCCCCGGGGAGGGGACACTGAAGCTTTCTTT. It is translated as CSAHPRGGDTEAFF.

The chain combines TRBV7-8 with TRBJ2-1; 12 bases map to TRBD2. Germline V lookup: CDR1 SGHVS, CDR2 FQNEAQ. Trimming cost V 3 bases and J 6 bases; bases outside gene matches: 0. This CDR3 is 14 amino acids long. The CDR3 DNA reads as TGTGCCAGCAGCTTGACTAGCGGGGGCAATGAGCAGTTCTTC. Translation: CASSLTSGGNEQFF.

V is TRBV10-3 and J is TRBJ2-3; TRBD1 aligns across 9 bases. Looked up from germline, CDR1 is ENHRY and CDR2 is SYGVKD. The CDR3 spans 15 residues. V was clipped by 5 bases and J by 2 bases; unmatched bases: 5. CDR3 sequence reads: CAISPGTGNTDTQYF. The CDR3 DNA follows: TGTGCCATCAGTCCCGGGACAGGGAACACAGATACGCAGTATTTT.